What follows are 26 T cell receptor beta chains derived from one specimen sequenced in a study of PD-1 blockade in classical Hodgkin lymphoma. Produced via immunoSEQ multiplex PCR; TCRdb's table is partial and in-frame only. The sample carries about 23,000 clones, around nine tenths recorded once. Time point here: newly diagnosed, previously untreated cHL patient sample. Isolation of CD4+ T cells from thawed PBMCs was performed by magnetic negative selection. The source material was CD4+ T cells from blood. These receptors all come from a human donor with classical Hodgkin lymphoma.

This chain connects TRBV6-6 to TRBJ1-1; D remains unclear. Looked up from germline, CDR1 is MNHNY and CDR2 is SVGAGI (reference sequence). V gave up 0 bases and J gave up 0 bases, with 8 bases separating them. CDR3 length equals 15 residues. This CDR3 reads CASSYSGRVNTEAFF. The CDR3 DNA reads as TGTGCCAGCAGTTACTCCGGACGAGTGAACACTGAAGCTTTCTTT.

The chain has TRBV4-1 and TRBJ1-2; tentatively, D is TRBD1 (6 bases). The CDR3 loop spans 15 amino acids. Per the germline V gene, CDR1 is MGHRA and CDR2 is YSYEKL. V lost 8 bases and J lost 2, with 18 bases in between. CDR3 nucleotide sequence: TGCGCCAGCGCATATACAGGGCGCTTAAACTATGGCTACACCTTC. Amino acid sequence: CASAYTGRLNYGYTF.

The chain links TRBV29-1 to TRBJ2-1; 7 bases align to TRBD1. The germline V gene encodes CDR1 SQVTM and CDR2 ANQGSEA. V dropped 2 bases and J dropped 4; count of bases not matched to a gene: 5. This CDR3 is 14 amino acids long. The DNA of the CDR3 is TGCAGCGTTGAAAGGGACAGACCTTACAATGAGCAGTTCTTC. Residues: CSVERDRPYNEQFF.

This CDR3 reads CASSRGGFERNEQFF. The CDR3 DNA reads as TGTGCCAGCAGCCGAGGTGGTTTTGAGAGGAATGAGCAGTTCTTC. This chain uses TRBV5-4 with TRBJ2-1; no clear D. V was trimmed by 4 bases and J by 7 bases, leaving 18 bases between them. Germline V CDR1 and CDR2: SGHNT, YYREEE (reference sequence). This CDR3 is 15 amino acids long.

J is TRBJ1-1 and V is TRBV6-1, with a weak D call TRBD1 (6 bases). The ends were cut back, 3 bases at V and 2 bases at J, with 19 bases in the middle. The CDR3 has 17 amino acids. Germline lookup yields CDR1 MNHNS and CDR2 SASEGT. The chain's CDR3 is CASSDNSGTFINTEAFF. DNA for the CDR3: TGTGCCAGCAGTGACAACTCCGGGACATTTATTAACACTGAAGCTTTCTTT.

The V gene is TRBV6-9, the J gene TRBJ1-6; D unclear. Trimming removed 3 bases at V and 8 bases at J, with 8 bases between. The CDR3 is made up of 13 amino acids. Germline CDR1 reads MNHGY; CDR2 reads SVAAGI. The CDR3, as DNA: TGTGCCAGCAGTTACTTCCGGGATTCACCCCTCCACTTT. Translating it yields CASSYFRDSPLHF.

The genes are TRBV6-1 and TRBJ1-1; no firm D call. The CDR3 is 13 residues long. The ends were cut back, 6 bases at V and 0 bases at J, with 8 bases in the middle. Germline V gene lookup returns CDR1 MNHNS and CDR2 SASEGT. CDR3 coding DNA: TGTGCCAGCAGGTTCACAGTGAACACTGAAGCTTTCTTT. Its translation: CASRFTVNTEAFF.

V and J are TRBV25-1 and TRBJ2-5; 8 bases align to TRBD1. Unmatched junction bases numbered 6, after V lost 5 bases and J lost 4 bases. Looked up from germline, CDR1 is MGHDK and CDR2 is SYGVNS. The CDR3 is 14 amino acids. The CDR3 loop reads CASSPRGLGETQYF. CDR3 bases: TGTGCCAGCAGTCCCAGGGGGCTCGGAGAGACCCAGTACTTC.

This clone was seen more than once but under ten times. The chain combines TRBV30 with TRBJ1-1; no definite D call. This CDR3 has 13 amino acids. CDR1 and CDR2 from the germline V gene are GTSNPN and SVGIG (reference sequence). V lost 0 bases and J 5 bases, leaving 10 bases between the germline ends. The CDR3 DNA sequence: TGTGCCTGGAGTGTAGGCCCCGGGACTGAAGCTTTCTTT. It yields the protein CAWSVGPGTEAFF.

This clone has a single count. The chain recombines TRBV6-6 with TRBJ1-2, with a possible D match to TRBD1 (5 bases). This CDR3 has 15 amino acids. Trimming cost V 6 bases and J 4 bases, with 18 bases left between them. Germline V gene sequence: CDR1 MNHNY, CDR2 SVGAGI (reference sequence). DNA of the CDR3: TGTGCCAGCAGACCTCCAGGGCGGCCCGTCTATGGCTACACCTTC. Translation: CASRPPGRPVYGYTF.

The chain couples TRBV6-5 to TRBJ1-1, with D perhaps TRBD1 (5 bases). The V end was cut by 8 bases, the J end by 3 bases, with 19 bases between. There are 15 residues in the CDR3. Germline CDR1 is MNHEY and CDR2 is SVGAGI. The CDR3 nucleotides are TGTGCCAGCGCCCCGTGGAGGGGTTCGGACACTGAAGCTTTCTTT. This translates into CASAPWRGSDTEAFF.

The chain has TRBV5-1 and TRBJ2-3; no clear D. CDR3 length: 13 residues. Trimming left V 0 bases short and J 2 bases short, with 4 bases between. Germline CDR1 reads SGHRS; CDR2 reads YFSETQ. The CDR3 region has the DNA TGCGCCAGCAGCTTGGAAAACACAGATACGCAGTATTTT. It translates to CASSLENTDTQYF.

The chain combines TRBV5-1 with TRBJ2-3, with D unclear. The CDR3 extends over 14 amino acids. The germline V and J ends were trimmed by 7 bases and 4 bases, with 16 bases remaining between them. Germline V CDR1 and CDR2: SGHRS, YFSETQ. CDR3: CASLESTSADTQYF. Here the CDR3 DNA reads TGCGCCAGCCTAGAAAGTACGAGCGCAGATACGCAGTATTTT.

The chain is built from TRBV7-8 and TRBJ2-5, with 9 bases identical to TRBD2. Germline CDR1 reads SGHVS; CDR2 reads FQNEAQ. J gave up 0 bases and V 4 bases, and 3 bases lay outside the gene matches. The CDR3 covers 15 residues. The CDR3 loop is CASSSLAGNQETQYF. CDR3 DNA sequence: TGTGCCAGCAGCTCCCTAGCGGGAAACCAAGAGACCCAGTACTTC.

This clone was seen a handful of times. The V call is TRBV6-5, the J call TRBJ1-5; no reliable D call. The CDR3 has 13 residues. V was shortened by 2 bases and J by 5 bases, with 7 bases between the two germline ends. Germline lookup yields CDR1 MNHEY and CDR2 SVGAGI. CDR3 DNA sequence: TGTGCCAGCAGTTACGCGAAGGATCAGCCCCAGCATTTT. It specifies CASSYAKDQPQHF.

This clone was detected a few times. This chain uses TRBV2 with TRBJ2-2, with 10 bases matching TRBD1. The CDR3 extends over 13 amino acids. J lost 4 bases, V lost 10 bases, and 3 bases had no gene match. Germline-derived CDR1 and CDR2 are SNHLY and FYNNEI. The CDR3 sequence: CATRDRGTGELFF. CDR3 nucleotides: TGTGCCACCCGGGACAGGGGCACCGGGGAGCTGTTTTTT.

The table lists this clone with a count of one. V gene TRBV9 combines with J gene TRBJ2-3; 7 bases match TRBD1. This CDR3 comprises 15 residues. Germline V CDR1 and CDR2: SGDLS, YYNGEE. J was trimmed by 2 bases and V by 0 bases; bases with no gene match: 3. This CDR3 is CASSVEGAPTDTQYF. The DNA of the CDR3 is TGTGCCAGCAGCGTAGAGGGGGCGCCCACAGATACGCAGTATTTT. Full variable domain (remainder filled in from reference TRBV9 and TRBJ2-3): DSGVTQTPKHLITATGQRVTLRCSPRSGDLSVYWYQQSLDQGLQFLIQYYNGEERAKGNILERFSAQQFPDLHSELNLSSLELGDSALYFCASSVEGAPTDTQYFGPGTRLTVL.

This chain uses TRBV6-1 with TRBJ2-6; D could derive from TRBD1 or TRBD2 (6 bases each). This CDR3 spans 14 amino acids. From germline, CDR1 is MNHNS and CDR2 SASEGT. V lost 6 bases, J lost 4 bases, and 10 bases lay in between. CDR3 sequence: CASREGVGANVLTF. CDR3 nucleotides: TGTGCCAGCAGGGAGGGGGTAGGGGCCAACGTCCTGACTTTC.

The rearrangement links TRBV5-1 to TRBJ2-7; D is undetermined. The CDR3 loop spans 15 amino acids. V was shortened by 1 base and J by 2 bases, with 13 bases between the two germline ends. CDR1 is SGHRS, CDR2 YFSETQ, per germline. DNA for the CDR3: TGCGCCAGCAGCTTGAAGCCGGCAGAGACCTACGAGCAGTACTTC. Protein: CASSLKPAETYEQYF.

This chain uses TRBV27 with TRBJ2-5; 12 bases align to TRBD2. J gave up 1 base and V 5 bases, and 8 bases lay outside the gene matches. The CDR3 is 17 amino acids. The germline V gene has CDR1 MNHEY and CDR2 SMNVEV (reference sequence). In DNA, the CDR3 is TGTGCCAGCAGTCTACGACTAGCGGGAGATTTCCAAGAGACCCAGTACTTC. It encodes CASSLRLAGDFQETQYF.

The chain is built from TRBV7-9 and TRBJ1-5; the D gene is possibly TRBD1 (5 bases). Germline V lookup: CDR1 SEHNR, CDR2 FQNEAQ (reference sequence). CDR3 size: 17 residues. Trimming took off 3 bases at V and 0 bases at J, with 15 bases between the two ends. The CDR3 region is CASSLGQGGGSNQPQHF. The CDR3 DNA reads as TGTGCCAGCAGCTTGGGGCAGGGAGGTGGTAGCAATCAGCCCCAGCATTTT. The full variable domain, in which reference TRBV7-9 and TRBJ1-5 provide the parts outside the CDR3, is DTGVSQNPRHKITKRGQNVTFRCDPISEHNRLYWYRQTLGQGPEFLTYFQNEAQLEKSRLLSDRFSAERPKGSFSTLEIQRTEQGDSAMYLCASSLGQGGGSNQPQHFGDGTRLSIL.

The chain links TRBV29-1 to TRBJ1-1; D ambiguous. CDR1 is SQVTM, CDR2 ANQGSEA, per germline. CDR3 size: 13 residues. Trimming removed 3 bases at V and 0 bases at J, with 8 bases between. In DNA, the CDR3 is TGCAGCGTTGAGGGTCAGATGAACACTGAAGCTTTCTTT. Translating gives CSVEGQMNTEAFF.

The chain employs TRBV30 and TRBJ1-1, with D maybe TRBD1 (6 bases). CDR1 is GTSNPN and CDR2 is SVGIG in the germline V gene (reference sequence). With 0 bases removed from V and 11 bases from J, the gap between germline ends came to 13 bases. This CDR3 has 12 amino acids. As DNA, the CDR3 is TGTGCCTGGAGTGTACAGAGAACAGGGGCTTTCTTT. Protein sequence: CAWSVQRTGAFF.

This chain links TRBV7-2 with TRBJ2-7, with TRBD1 identical over 7 bases. V was clipped by 4 bases and J by 2 bases; unmatched bases: 8. Germline V lookup: CDR1 SGHTA, CDR2 FQGNSA. The CDR3 consists of 15 residues. The chain's CDR3 is CASSYLGQPPYEQYF. The CDR3 bases are TGTGCCAGCAGCTACTTGGGACAGCCCCCCTACGAGCAGTACTTC.

V gene TRBV5-8 combines with J gene TRBJ2-2; D is unresolved. Germline values: CDR1 SGHTS, CDR2 YDEGEE. The V end lost 0 bases, the J end lost 3 bases, and 3 bases lay between the germline ends. The CDR3 length is 13 residues. CDR3 sequence reads: CASSLGYTGELFF. Here the CDR3 DNA reads TGTGCCAGCAGCTTGGGGTACACCGGGGAGCTGTTTTTT.

The V gene is TRBV10-3, the J gene TRBJ2-5, with TRBD2 identical over 9 bases. The CDR3 totals 17 residues. In germline, CDR1 is ENHRY, CDR2 SYGVKD. J lost 0 bases, V lost 0 bases, and 5 bases had no gene match. The CDR3 DNA sequence: TGTGCCATCAGTGAGTCTCCGCGCGGGGGGGACCAAGAGACCCAGTACTTC. Its protein is CAISESPRGGDQETQYF.